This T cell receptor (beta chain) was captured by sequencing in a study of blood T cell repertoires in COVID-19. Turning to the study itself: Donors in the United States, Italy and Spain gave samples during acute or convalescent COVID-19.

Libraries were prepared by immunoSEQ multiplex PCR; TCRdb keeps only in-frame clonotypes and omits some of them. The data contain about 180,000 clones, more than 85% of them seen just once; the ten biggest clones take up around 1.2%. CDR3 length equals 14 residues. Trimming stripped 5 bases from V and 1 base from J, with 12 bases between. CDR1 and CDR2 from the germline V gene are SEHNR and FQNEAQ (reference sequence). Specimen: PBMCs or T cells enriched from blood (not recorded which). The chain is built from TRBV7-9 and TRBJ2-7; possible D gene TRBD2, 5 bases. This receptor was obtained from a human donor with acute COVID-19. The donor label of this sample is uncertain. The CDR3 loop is CASSPWTSSYEQYF. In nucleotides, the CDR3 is TGTGCCAGCAGCCCGTGGACTTCGTCCTACGAGCAGTACTTC.